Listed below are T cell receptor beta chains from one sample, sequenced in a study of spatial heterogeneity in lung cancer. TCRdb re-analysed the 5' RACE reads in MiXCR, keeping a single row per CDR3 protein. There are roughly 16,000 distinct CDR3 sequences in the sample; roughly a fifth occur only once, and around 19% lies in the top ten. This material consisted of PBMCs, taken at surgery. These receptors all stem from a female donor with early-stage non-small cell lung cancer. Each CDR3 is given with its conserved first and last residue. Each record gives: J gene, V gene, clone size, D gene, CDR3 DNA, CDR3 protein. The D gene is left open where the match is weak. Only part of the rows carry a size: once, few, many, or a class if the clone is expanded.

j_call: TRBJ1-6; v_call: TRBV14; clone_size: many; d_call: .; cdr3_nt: TGTGCCAGCAGCCAAGTTCACCGGCTGTATTCACCCCTCCACTTT; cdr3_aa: CASSQVHRLYSPLHF
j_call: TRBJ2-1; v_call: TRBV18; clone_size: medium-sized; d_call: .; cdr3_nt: TGTGCCAGCTCCCTAAGACTAGAAGCCGTTGAGCAGTTCTTC; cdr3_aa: CASSLRLEAVEQFF
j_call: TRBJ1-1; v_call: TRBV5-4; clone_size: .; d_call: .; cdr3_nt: TGTGCCAGCAGCAGCCCGGGGTTTGAGACTGAAGCTTTCTTT; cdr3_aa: CASSSPGFETEAFF
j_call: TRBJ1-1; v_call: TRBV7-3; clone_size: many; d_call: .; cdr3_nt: TGTGCCAGCAGCTCGCAGACAGGAGCTGAAGCTTTCTTT; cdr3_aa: CASSSQTGAEAFF
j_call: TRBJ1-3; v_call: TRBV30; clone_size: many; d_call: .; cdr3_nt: TGTGCCTGGACCAAAGGAAACACCATATATTTT; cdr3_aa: CAWTKGNTIYF
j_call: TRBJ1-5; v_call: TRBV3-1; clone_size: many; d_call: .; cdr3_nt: TGTGCCAGCAGCCCGGACTGGCGGTCACTTCGTGGCGCAGATACGCAGCATTTT; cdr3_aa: CASSPDWRSLRGADTQHF
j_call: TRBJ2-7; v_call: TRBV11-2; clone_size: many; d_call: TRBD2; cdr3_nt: TGTGCCAGCAGCATTGGTGGTAGCGGGAGGCACGAGCAGTACTTC; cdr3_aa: CASSIGGSGRHEQYF
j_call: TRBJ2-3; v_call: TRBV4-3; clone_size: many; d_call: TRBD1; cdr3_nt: TGCGCCAGCAGCCAAGATCGGCGGACAGGGAATGCGGCCACAGATACGCAGTATTTT; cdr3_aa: CASSQDRRTGNAATDTQYF
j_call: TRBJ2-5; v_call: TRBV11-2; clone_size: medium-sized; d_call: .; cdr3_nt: TGTGCCAGCAGCCATGGACAGATCCAAGAGACCCAGTACTTC; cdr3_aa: CASSHGQIQETQYF
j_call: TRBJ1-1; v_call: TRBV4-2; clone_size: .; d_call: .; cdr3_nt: TGTGCCAGCAGCACGGGACAACTGAACACTGAAGCTTTCTTT; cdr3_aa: CASSTGQLNTEAFF
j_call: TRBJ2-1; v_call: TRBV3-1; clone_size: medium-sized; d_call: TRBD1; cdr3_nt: TGTGCCAGCAGCCAAGCGAGGGGGCTCAACAATGAGCAGTTCTTC; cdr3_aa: CASSQARGLNNEQFF
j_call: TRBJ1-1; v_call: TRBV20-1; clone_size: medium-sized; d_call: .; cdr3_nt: TGCAGTGCTAGAGACCGGGGGAGGAACACTGAAGCTTTCTTT; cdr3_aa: CSARDRGRNTEAFF
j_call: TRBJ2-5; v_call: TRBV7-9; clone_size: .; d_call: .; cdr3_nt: TGTGCCAGCCGTCTGCTACAGGCGTCTGAGACCCAGTACTTC; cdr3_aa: CASRLLQASETQYF
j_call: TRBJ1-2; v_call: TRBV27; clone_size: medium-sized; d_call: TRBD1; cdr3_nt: TGTGCCAGCAGTGGGACAGGTTCGCGGGGCTACACCTTC; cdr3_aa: CASSGTGSRGYTF
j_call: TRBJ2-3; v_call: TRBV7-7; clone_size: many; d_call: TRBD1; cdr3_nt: TGTGCCAGCAGCGATGGGACAGGGGGCACAGATACGCAGTATTTT; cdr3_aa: CASSDGTGGTDTQYF
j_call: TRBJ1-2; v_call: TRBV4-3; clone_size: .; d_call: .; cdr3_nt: TGCGCCAGCAGCCCCCAGACGGGTGGGGGCTATGGCTACACCTTC; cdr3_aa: CASSPQTGGGYGYTF
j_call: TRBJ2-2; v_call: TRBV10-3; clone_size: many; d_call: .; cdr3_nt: TGTGCCATCAGTGAGTCGGGCAGAGGAGACTCCGGGGAGCTGTTTTTT; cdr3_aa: CAISESGRGDSGELFF
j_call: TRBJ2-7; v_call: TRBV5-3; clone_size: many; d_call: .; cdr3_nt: TGTGCCAGAAGCTTGCGCGCTCCTTTCACCTACGAGCAGTACTTC; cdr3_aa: CARSLRAPFTYEQYF
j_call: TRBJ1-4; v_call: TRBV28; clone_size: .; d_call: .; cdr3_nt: TGTGCCAGCAGACCAACGGGACGGGAGAATGAAAAACTGTTTTTT; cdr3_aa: CASRPTGRENEKLFF
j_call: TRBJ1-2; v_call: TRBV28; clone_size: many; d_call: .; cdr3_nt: TGTGCCAGCAGTGTGAGGGAAGCCGGCTACACCTTC; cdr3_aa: CASSVREAGYTF
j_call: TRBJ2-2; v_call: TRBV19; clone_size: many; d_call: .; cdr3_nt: TGTGCCAGTAGTATATCCAGTAGCGCCCCTGGGACCGGGGAGCTGTTTTTT; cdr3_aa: CASSISSSAPGTGELFF
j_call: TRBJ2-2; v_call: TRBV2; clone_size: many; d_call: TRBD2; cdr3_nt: TGTGCCAGCAGGGCTAGCGGGAGAGGAACCGGGGAGCTGTTTTTT; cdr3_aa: CASRASGRGTGELFF
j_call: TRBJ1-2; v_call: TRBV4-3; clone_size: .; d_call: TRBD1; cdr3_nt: TGCGCCAGCAGCCACCAACAGGGGAGGCGAGGCTACACCTTC; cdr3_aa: CASSHQQGRRGYTF
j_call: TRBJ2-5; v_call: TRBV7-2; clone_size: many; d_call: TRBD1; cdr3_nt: TGTGCCAGCAGCGCCCACCCGGGACAGTTGCACTCACGCCTCAGTTCCGGGCTAGACTACTTC; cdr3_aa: CASSAHPGQLHSRLSSGLDYF
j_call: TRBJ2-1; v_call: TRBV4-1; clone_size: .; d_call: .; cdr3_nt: TGCGCCAGCAGCCGGGGGCGTATCTCCTACAATGAGCAGTTCTTC; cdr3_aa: CASSRGRISYNEQFF
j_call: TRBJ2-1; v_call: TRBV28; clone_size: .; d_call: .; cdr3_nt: TGTGCCAGCAGTTTACCCACCCCGTTTTCTCCCGTCCCTAGGGTTTATAACAATGAGCAGTTCTTC; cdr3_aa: CASSLPTPFSPVPRVYNNEQFF
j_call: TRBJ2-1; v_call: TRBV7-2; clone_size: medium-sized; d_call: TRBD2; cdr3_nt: TGTGCCAGCAGCCCGTGGACTAGCGGGAGGGTTGAGCAGTTCTTC; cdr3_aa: CASSPWTSGRVEQFF
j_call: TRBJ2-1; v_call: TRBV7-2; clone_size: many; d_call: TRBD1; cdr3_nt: TGTGCCAGCAGCCGACGGGACAAAACGGGACAGGGTAACAATGAGCAGTTCTTC; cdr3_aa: CASSRRDKTGQGNNEQFF
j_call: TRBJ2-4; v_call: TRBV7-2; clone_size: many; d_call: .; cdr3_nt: TGTGCCAGCCAGTCTAGGGACGGCATTCAGTACTTC; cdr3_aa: CASQSRDGIQYF
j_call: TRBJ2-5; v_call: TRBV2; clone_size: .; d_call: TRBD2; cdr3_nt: TGTGCCAGCAAACCCACTATCGGGCCTAGCGGGAGCGTAGAAGAGACCCAGTACTTC; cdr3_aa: CASKPTIGPSGSVEETQYF
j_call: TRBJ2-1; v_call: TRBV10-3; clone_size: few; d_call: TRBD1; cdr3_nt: TGTGCCATCAGTGTATCGATGGGACAGGGGAACAATGAGCAGTTCTTC; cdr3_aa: CAISVSMGQGNNEQFF
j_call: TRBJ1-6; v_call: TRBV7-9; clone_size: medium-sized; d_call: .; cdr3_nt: TGTGCCAGCAGCTCGGGCCAGGCTAATTCACCCCTCCACTTT; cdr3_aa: CASSSGQANSPLHF
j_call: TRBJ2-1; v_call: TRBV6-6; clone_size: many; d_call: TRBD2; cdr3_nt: TGTGCCAGCAGTTTAGCTAGCGGGAGATTAAACAATGAGCAGTTCTTC; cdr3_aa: CASSLASGRLNNEQFF
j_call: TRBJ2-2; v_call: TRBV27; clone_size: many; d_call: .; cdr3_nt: TGTGCCAGCAGCAACAGGAACACCGGGGAGCTGTTTTTT; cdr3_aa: CASSNRNTGELFF
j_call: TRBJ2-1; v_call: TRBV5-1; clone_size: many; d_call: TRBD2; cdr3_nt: TGCGCCAGCAGCGGCGGGGCGGGAGTTCGCTACAATGAGCAGTTCTTC; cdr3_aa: CASSGGAGVRYNEQFF
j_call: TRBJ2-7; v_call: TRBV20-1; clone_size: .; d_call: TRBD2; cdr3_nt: TGCAGTGCTGTCCCAACTAGCGGGAGTGTAGTCTACGAGCAGTACTTC; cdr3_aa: CSAVPTSGSVVYEQYF
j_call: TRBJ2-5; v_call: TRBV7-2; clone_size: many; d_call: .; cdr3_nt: TGTGCCAGCAGCTTAGGTCGTGCAGAGACCCAGTACTTC; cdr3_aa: CASSLGRAETQYF
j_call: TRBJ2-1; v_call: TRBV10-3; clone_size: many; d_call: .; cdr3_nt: TGTGCCATCAGTGAGTCGATACCAGTGCTCTATGAGCAGTTCTTC; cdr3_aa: CAISESIPVLYEQFF
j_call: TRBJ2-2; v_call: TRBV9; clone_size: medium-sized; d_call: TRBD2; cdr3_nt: TGTGCCAGCAGCAAGACTAGCGGGAGACGGACCGGGGAGCTGTTTTTT; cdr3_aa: CASSKTSGRRTGELFF
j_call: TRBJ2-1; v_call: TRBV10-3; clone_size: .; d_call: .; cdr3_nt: TGTGCCATCAGTGAGTTTTATGAGCAGTTCTTC; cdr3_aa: CAISEFYEQFF
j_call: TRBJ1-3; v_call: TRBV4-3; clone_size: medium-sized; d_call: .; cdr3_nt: TGCGCCAGCAGCCAAGGAGGGGGTTCCGGAAACACCATATATTTT; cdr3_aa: CASSQGGGSGNTIYF
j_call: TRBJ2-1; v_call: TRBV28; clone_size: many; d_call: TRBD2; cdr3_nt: TGTGCCAGCAGTTTAGAGACGGGAGGGCCAGTTAATGAGCAGTTCTTC; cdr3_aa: CASSLETGGPVNEQFF
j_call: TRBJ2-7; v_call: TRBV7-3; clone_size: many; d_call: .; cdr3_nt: TGTGCCAGCAGCTTAATAGTCGACTCCGAGCAGTACTTC; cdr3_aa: CASSLIVDSEQYF
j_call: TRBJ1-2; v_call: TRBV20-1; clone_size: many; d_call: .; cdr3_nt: TGCAGTGCTAGATCGGTGCAGTCCGGCTACACCTTC; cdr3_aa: CSARSVQSGYTF
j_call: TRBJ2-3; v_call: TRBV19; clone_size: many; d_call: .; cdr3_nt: TGTGCCAGTAGGACCGGCAGGGGAGGAGATACGCAGTATTTT; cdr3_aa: CASRTGRGGDTQYF
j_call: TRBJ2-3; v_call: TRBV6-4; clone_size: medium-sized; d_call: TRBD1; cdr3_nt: TGTGCCAGCAGTGACTCGACAGGGACAGATACGCAGTATTTT; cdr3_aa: CASSDSTGTDTQYF
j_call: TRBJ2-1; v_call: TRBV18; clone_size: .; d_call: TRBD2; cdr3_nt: TGTGCCAGCTCAATGAGACTAGCGGGGGGGCTTCCCTACAATGAGCAGTTCTTC; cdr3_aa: CASSMRLAGGLPYNEQFF
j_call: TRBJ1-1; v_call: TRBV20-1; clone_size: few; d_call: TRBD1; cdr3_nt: TGCAGTGCTCCCCACTCTGCGACAGGGGGAAGGACTGAAGCTTTCTTT; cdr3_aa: CSAPHSATGGRTEAFF
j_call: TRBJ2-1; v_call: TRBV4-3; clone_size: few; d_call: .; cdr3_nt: TGCGCCAGCAGCCAGTACAGGGCAAGGTCCTACAATGAGCAGTTCTTC; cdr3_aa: CASSQYRARSYNEQFF
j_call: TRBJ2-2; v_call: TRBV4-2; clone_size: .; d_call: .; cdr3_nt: TGTGCCAGCAGCTATGTTGCAGGGGAGCTGTTTTTT; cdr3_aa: CASSYVAGELFF
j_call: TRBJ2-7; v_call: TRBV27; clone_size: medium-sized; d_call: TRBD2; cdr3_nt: TGTGCCAGCAGGGATCTAGCGGCAAGCTCCTACGAGCAGTACTTC; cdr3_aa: CASRDLAASSYEQYF